This is a list of T cell receptor beta chains from one sample in a study of cytotoxic CD8 clonotypes in ibrutinib-treated CLL. Sequencing was performed with immunoSEQ multiplex PCR; in TCRdb, only in-frame clones are kept and a portion is missing. The table lists 20,000 to 30,000 clones, 55% to 75% of them singletons, with roughly half in the top ten. The sample here was PBMCs, taken after 12 months of ibrutinib treatment. The receptors were gathered from a human donor with chronic lymphocytic leukemia. Both conserved end residues are part of each CDR3. Fields, in order: D gene, V gene, clone size, J gene, CDR3 protein, CDR3 DNA. A D gene is named only where the DNA matches it firmly. Clone size is not always given. Where it is, it says once, few, many or a class for expanded clones.

NA	TRBV6-5	NA	TRBJ1-6	CASSYGSPVVDSPLHF	TGTGCCAGCAGTTACGGCTCCCCGGTCGTGGATTCACCCCTCCACTTT
NA	TRBV27	NA	TRBJ1-2	CASRRQSAVYGYTF	TGTGCCAGCAGAAGACAGTCGGCGGTCTATGGCTACACCTTC
NA	TRBV9	NA	TRBJ1-1	CASSPRGNTEAFF	TGTGCCAGCAGCCCCAGGGGGAACACTGAAGCTTTCTTT
NA	TRBV30	few	TRBJ1-4	CAWSVVTEKLFF	TGTGCCTGGAGTGTGGTCACAGAAAAACTGTTTTTT
TRBD2	TRBV6-1	once	TRBJ2-7	CASSHTSGGDYEQYF	TGTGCCAGCAGCCATACTAGCGGGGGGGACTACGAGCAGTACTTC
NA	TRBV19	NA	TRBJ2-5	CASSILAGETQYF	TGTGCCAGTAGTATATTGGCCGGGGAGACCCAGTACTTC
TRBD2	TRBV6-5	NA	TRBJ2-3	CASSYRGGFTDTQYF	TGTGCCAGCAGTTACCGGGGGGGGTTCACAGATACGCAGTATTTT
TRBD1	TRBV19	NA	TRBJ2-7	CASSSLTPGQGYYEQYF	TGTGCCAGTAGTAGCCTAACCCCGGGACAGGGATACTACGAGCAGTACTTC
NA	TRBV7-3	NA	TRBJ2-5	CASSLGPQETQYF	TGTGCCAGCAGTCTCGGGCCGCAAGAGACCCAGTACTTC
TRBD1	TRBV7-2	NA	TRBJ2-7	CASSLARTGGDEQYF	TGTGCCAGCAGCTTAGCGAGAACAGGGGGAGACGAGCAGTACTTC
NA	TRBV11-2	few	TRBJ2-3	CASSSRQGVPRGTSDTQYF	TGTGCCAGCAGCTCCAGACAGGGTGTCCCCCGGGGGACCTCAGATACGCAGTATTTT
NA	TRBV6-6	NA	TRBJ2-3	CASSYSSSTDTQYF	TGTGCCAGCAGTTACTCGAGTAGCACAGATACGCAGTATTTT
NA	TRBV9	NA	TRBJ2-5	CASSGNGETQYF	TGTGCCAGCAGCGGTAACGGGGAGACCCAGTACTTC
TRBD1	TRBV18	NA	TRBJ1-5	CASSPTVGTGHNQPQHF	TGTGCCAGCTCCCCTACTGTGGGGACAGGGCATAATCAGCCCCAGCATTTT
TRBD2	TRBV28	NA	TRBJ2-1	CASSLGGGSGNEQFF	TGTGCCAGCAGTTTAGGCGGGGGTTCGGGAAATGAGCAGTTCTTC
NA	TRBV9	NA	TRBJ1-1	CASSVRGEGTEAFF	TGTGCCAGCAGCGTAAGGGGGGAAGGTACTGAAGCTTTCTTT
NA	TRBV19	NA	TRBJ1-5	CASSSGTGVGNQPQHF	NA
NA	TRBV30	once	TRBJ2-3	CAWSGADTQYF	TGTGCCTGGAGTGGCGCAGATACGCAGTATTTT
TRBD1	TRBV28	NA	TRBJ1-2	CASSLGTGSTNYGYTF	TGTGCCAGCAGTCTTGGGACAGGGTCTACTAACTATGGCTACACCTTC
TRBD1	TRBV2	few	TRBJ2-7	CATKTGAYEQYF	TGTGCCACCAAGACAGGGGCCTACGAGCAGTACTTC
TRBD1	TRBV7-6	NA	TRBJ1-4	CASSHGQGEKLFF	TGTGCCAGCAGCCACGGACAGGGGGAAAAACTGTTTTTT
TRBD2	TRBV9	NA	TRBJ2-5	CASSVGGGGGQETQYF	TGTGCCAGCAGCGTAGGTGGCGGGGGGGGACAAGAGACCCAGTACTTC
NA	TRBV4-1	once	TRBJ2-3	CASSQFGGTTDTQYF	TGCGCCAGCAGCCAGTTTGGGGGTACCACAGATACGCAGTATTTT
NA	TRBV9	few	TRBJ2-7	CASSVAVGGTYEQYF	TGTGCCAGCAGCGTAGCGGTAGGGGGTACCTACGAGCAGTACTTC
TRBD1	TRBV9	NA	TRBJ1-2	CASSVAGGYGYTF	TGTGCCAGCAGCGTGGCAGGGGGCTATGGCTACACCTTC
TRBD1	TRBV7-8	NA	TRBJ2-7	CASSYRDRGLEQYF	TGTGCCAGCAGCTACCGGGACAGGGGGCTCGAGCAGTACTTC
TRBD1	TRBV6-5	few	TRBJ1-6	CASSTLGTGTSPLHF	TGTGCCAGCAGTACCCTCGGGACAGGGACTTCACCCCTCCACTTT
NA	TRBV11-2	NA	TRBJ1-4	CASSLDRGRAVTNEKLFF	TGTGCCAGCAGCTTAGATCGCGGCAGGGCAGTGACTAATGAAAAACTGTTTTTT
NA	TRBV4-1	few	TRBJ2-3	CASSQGVPTDTQYF	TGCGCCAGCAGCCAGGGCGTCCCCACAGATACGCAGTATTTT
TRBD2	TRBV5-1	few	TRBJ2-5	CASSLATAGGTQYF	TGCGCCAGCAGCTTGGCTACCGCGGGAGGGACCCAGTACTTC
NA	TRBV30	NA	TRBJ1-4	CAWSKGGPTNEKLFF	TGTGCCTGGAGTAAGGGGGGCCCAACTAATGAAAAACTGTTTTTT